This is a list of T cell receptor beta chains from one sample in a study of blood T cell repertoires in COVID-19. The method was immunoSEQ multiplex PCR; TCRdb's version includes in-frame clones alone and lacks a portion of them. The sample holds more than 150,000 clones; around 81% are singletons and the top ten take 9% to 15%. Sequencing used peripheral blood. These receptors came from a woman older than 75 with COVID-19, enrolled during active disease. The CDR3 runs from the conserved cysteine through the conserved F or W.

TRBJ2-1,TRBV5-1,CASSARAGTSGSNEQFF
TRBJ2-7,TRBV6-1,CASSEPPGQATSYEQYF
TRBJ2-5,TRBV5-6,CASSLATSGGETQYF
TRBJ1-4,TRBV9,CASSVSGHNNEKLFF
TRBJ2-1,TRBV7-8,CASSLGHSPNNEQFF
TRBJ1-6,TRBV27,CASSQGLYSPLHF
TRBJ1-1,TRBV7-2,CASSLGAGTSVTFF
TRBJ2-2,TRBV5-5,CASSPSGRDGTGELFF
TRBJ2-7,TRBV7-8,CASSLGAGAVIEQYF
TRBJ2-1,TRBV19,CASSIESPGVQFF
TRBJ1-4,TRBV9,CASSLSGVDEKLFF
TRBJ2-1,TRBV15,CATSRGTAGGLYNEQFF
TRBJ1-1,TRBV7-9,CASSLFGEGRKTEAFF
TRBJ2-7,TRBV28,CASSLGASGRTYEQYF
TRBJ1-6,TRBV21-1,CASTPLRGLSTSNSPLHF
TRBJ2-7,TRBV19,CASSIVVGGYEQYF